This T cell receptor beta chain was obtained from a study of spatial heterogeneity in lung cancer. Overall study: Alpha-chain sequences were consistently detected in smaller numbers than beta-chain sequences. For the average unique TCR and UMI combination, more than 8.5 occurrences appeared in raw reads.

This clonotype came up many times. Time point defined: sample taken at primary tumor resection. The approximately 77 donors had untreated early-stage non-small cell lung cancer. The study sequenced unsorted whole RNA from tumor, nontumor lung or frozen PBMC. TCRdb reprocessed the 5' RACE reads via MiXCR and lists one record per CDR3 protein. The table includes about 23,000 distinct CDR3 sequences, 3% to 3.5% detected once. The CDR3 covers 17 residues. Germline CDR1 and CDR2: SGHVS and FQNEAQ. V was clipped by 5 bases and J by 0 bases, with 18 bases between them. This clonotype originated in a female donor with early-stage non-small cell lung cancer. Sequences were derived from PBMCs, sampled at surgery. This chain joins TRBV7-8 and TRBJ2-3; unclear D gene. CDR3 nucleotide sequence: TGTGCCAGCAGCCATGGACGGTTTAACCCTAGCACAGATACGCAGTATTTT. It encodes CASSHGRFNPSTDTQYF.